A selection of T cell receptor beta chains follows, all from one sample in a study of technical replicates of blood from four donors. Produced via immunoSEQ multiplex PCR; TCRdb's table is partial and in-frame only. The sample has approximately 99,000 clones; approximately 95% are singletons. The sequenced sample consisted of T cells isolated from PBMCs. The receptors derive from a human donor in good health. CDR3s include the opening cysteine and the closing phenylalanine or tryptophan.

v_gene	j_gene	CDR3aa
TRBV28	TRBJ2-3	CASRWDSSYTDTQYF
TRBV6-5	TRBJ1-4	CASSYSLATNEKLFF
TRBV5-8	TRBJ2-7	CASSLDKRGQAREQYF
TRBV12-5	TRBJ2-3	CASAYDGERSTDTQYF
TRBV28	TRBJ2-7	CASSSSGTGGVRYEQYF
TRBV27	TRBJ2-2	CASSLIMADRGLGELFF
TRBV5-1	TRBJ2-1	CASSRILQGMGIPEQFF
TRBV5-1	TRBJ2-2	CASSPLLLAGAGGELFF
TRBV7-3	TRBJ2-7	CASSLRGGEDYEQYF
TRBV27	TRBJ2-6	CASSFRGRAVLTF
TRBV6-1	TRBJ2-2	CASSGGSPGAGELFF
TRBV29-1	TRBJ1-1	CSVDGGSDFRAFF
TRBV27	TRBJ2-7	CASRFSGGTAYEQYF
TRBV4-1	TRBJ1-1	CASSQMGQGKPGRLAFF
TRBV7-7	TRBJ2-7	CASSLGVNYEQYF
TRBV11-2	TRBJ1-2	CASSVRQSYTF
TRBV7-3	TRBJ2-1	CASSSPGLAGYEQFF
TRBV9	TRBJ2-4	CASSSGRRDIQYF
TRBV19	TRBJ1-5	CASRQEPLPINQPQHF
TRBV4-1	TRBJ2-7	CASSQSSQGSYEQYF
TRBV14	TRBJ2-5	CASSQDRLYSSETQYF
TRBV5-4	TRBJ2-5	CASSLWDRQETQYF
TRBV6-1	TRBJ1-3	CASSVGGGAGNTIYF
TRBV4-1	TRBJ2-7	CASSQERNGGYEQYF
TRBV7-8	TRBJ2-3	CASSLVSRGADTQYF
TRBV18	TRBJ2-3	CASSPARTDTQYF
TRBV6-5	TRBJ1-1	CASSTGDSTEAFF
TRBV5-1	TRBJ2-2	CASSSDWGRQGWTGELFF